The clone carrying this T cell receptor (beta chain) was seen only once. CDR3 length: 16 residues. After removal of 1 base from V and 6 bases from J, the junction contained 5 bases not matched to a gene. Germline V gene lookup returns CDR1 SGHVS and CDR2 FQNEAQ. These data come from a study of blood T cell repertoires in COVID-19. Using immunoSEQ multiplex PCR, the repertoire was profiled, and TCRdb retains in-frame clones only, with some absent. The sample lists over 200,000 clones, around nine tenths occurring once. The chain has TRBV7-8 and TRBJ2-2; TRBD1 matches at 10 bases. The sample was peripheral blood. The sequence was obtained from a man younger than 35 with active or convalescent COVID-19. CDR3 bases: TGTGCCAGCAGCTTAGAGGGACAGGGGTCGGCCGGGGAGCTGTTTTTT. Encoded protein: CASSLEGQGSAGELFF. Full variable domain (rest looked up from reference TRBV7-8 and TRBJ2-2): GAGVSQSPRYKVAKRGQDVALRCDPISGHVSLFWYQQALGQGPEFLTYFQNEAQLDKSGLPSDRFFAERPEGSVSTLKIQRTQQEDSAVYLCASSLEGQGSAGELFFGEGSRLTVL.